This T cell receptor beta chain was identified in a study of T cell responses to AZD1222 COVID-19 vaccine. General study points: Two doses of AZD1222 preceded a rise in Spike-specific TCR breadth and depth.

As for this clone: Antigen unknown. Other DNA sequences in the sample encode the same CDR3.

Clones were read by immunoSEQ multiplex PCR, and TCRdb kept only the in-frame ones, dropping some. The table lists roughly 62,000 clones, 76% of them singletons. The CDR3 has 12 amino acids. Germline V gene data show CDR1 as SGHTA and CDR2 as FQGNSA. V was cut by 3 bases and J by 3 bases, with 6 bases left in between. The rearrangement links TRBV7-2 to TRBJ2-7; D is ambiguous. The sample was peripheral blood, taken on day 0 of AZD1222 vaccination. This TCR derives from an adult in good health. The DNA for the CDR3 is TGTGCCAGCAGCTTTCTAGGCTACGAGCAGTACTTC. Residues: CASSFLGYEQYF.